The T cell receptor beta chain described here comes from a study of OX40 agonist ivuxolimab in advanced cancers. Study conclusions and caveats: Partial responders treated at 0.1-3.0 mg/kg exhibited clonal expansion among the lowest measured.

The V gene lost 6 bases and the J gene lost 6 bases, with 24 bases spanning the gap. Germline V gene lookup returns CDR1 WNHNN and CDR2 SYGVQD (reference sequence). This CDR3 has 16 amino acids. TCRdb's table, derived via immunoSEQ multiplex PCR, lists solely in-frame clones and lacks some. The sample carries 65,000 to 95,000 clones, roughly 88% recorded once. A remark on this clone: Its antigen is undetermined.

The sample consisted of CD4+ or CD8+ T cells sorted from blood, taken in a trial of the OX40 agonist ivuxolimab. The chain employs TRBV10-1 and TRBJ2-7; D possibly corresponds to TRBD1 (6 bases). The receptor was isolated from an adult with an advanced solid tumor such as melanoma, head and neck, liver or kidney cancer. Here the CDR3 reads CASRRNTGFLILEQYF. As DNA, the CDR3 is TGCGCCAGCAGAAGAAATACAGGGTTCCTTATCCTCGAGCAGTACTTC.